These 15 T cell receptor beta chains were all obtained from the same sample, sequenced in a study of T cell changes during pregnancy in multiple sclerosis. Profiled with immunoSEQ multiplex PCR; TCRdb holds only in-frame clones, not every one. The profile shows about 48,000 clones, approximately 95% of them singletons. The input for sequencing was CD4+ T cells from peripheral blood mononuclear cells, taken in the first trimester of pregnancy. The receptors come from a female donor with multiple sclerosis, enrolled in a pregnancy study.

The chain has TRBV9 and TRBJ1-1; D possibly corresponds to TRBD1 (5 bases). Germline V gene data show CDR1 as SGDLS and CDR2 as YYNGEE. The V gene lost 0 bases and the J gene lost 0 bases, with 12 bases spanning the gap. CDR3 size: 16 residues. Here the CDR3 DNA reads TGTGCCAGCAGCGTAGGGCTAGGGGTAGTGAACACTGAAGCTTTCTTT. Encoded protein: CASSVGLGVVNTEAFF.

The chain uses TRBV7-6 and TRBJ2-2; D may be TRBD1 (7 bases). CDR1 is SGHVS, CDR2 FNYEAQ, per germline. Trimming cost V 5 bases and J 5 bases, with 15 bases left between them. This CDR3 spans 15 amino acids. The CDR3 here is CASSPGRGVTGELFF. The DNA of the CDR3 is TGTGCCAGCAGCCCCGGCAGGGGGGTAACCGGGGAGCTGTTTTTT.

The chain recombines TRBV14 with TRBJ1-2; the match to TRBD1 covers 10 bases. V lost 1 base and J lost 1; bases outside the gene matches: 3. CDR3 length equals 16 residues. Germline CDR1 and CDR2: SGHDN and FVKESK. This CDR3 is CASSQGGTGDNYGYTF. The CDR3 region has the DNA TGTGCCAGCAGCCAAGGCGGGACAGGGGATAACTATGGCTACACCTTC.

This chain joins TRBV10-3 and TRBJ2-7, with TRBD1 as a possible D gene (6 bases). Looked up from germline, CDR1 is ENHRY and CDR2 is SYGVKD. This CDR3 has 12 residues. The V gene lost 10 bases and the J gene lost 2 bases, with 12 bases spanning the gap. The CDR3 DNA is TGTGCCACACAACAGGGCCCCTACGAGCAGTACTTC. Encoded protein: CATQQGPYEQYF.

The chain carries TRBV27 and TRBJ2-6, with D tentatively TRBD1 (5 bases). Germline V gene sequence: CDR1 MNHEY, CDR2 SMNVEV (reference sequence). Trimming took off 6 bases at V and 2 bases at J, with 11 bases between the two ends. This CDR3 comprises 15 residues. DNA of the CDR3: TGTGCCAGCAGGTCAGGGTGGGCTGGGGCCAACGTCCTGACTTTC. Translated: CASRSGWAGANVLTF.

The genes are TRBV5-1 and TRBJ2-7; TRBD1 might be the D (6 bases). This CDR3 contains 14 residues. Germline CDR1 SGHRS, CDR2 YFSETQ. Deletions cut 0 bases from V and 3 bases from J, with 10 bases between. CDR3 region: CASSLGQGSYEQYF. CDR3 nucleotide sequence: TGCGCCAGCAGCTTGGGGCAGGGGAGCTACGAGCAGTACTTC.

This chain joins TRBV9 and TRBJ2-3; D may be TRBD2 (5 bases). This CDR3 has 14 amino acids. Germline loops: CDR1 SGDLS, CDR2 YYNGEE. Trimming took 4 bases from V and 1 from J, leaving 10 bases between them. The DNA of the CDR3 is TGTGCCAGCAGCCCAGGAGGAGGCACAGATACGCAGTATTTT. Translation gives CASSPGGGTDTQYF.

The CDR3 nucleotides read TGCGCCAGCAGCTCGCACGGGACTAGCGGGGCCTCCGGGGAGCTGTTTTTT. Protein product: CASSSHGTSGASGELFF. This chain joins TRBV5-1 and TRBJ2-2, with TRBD2 matching over 13 bases. This CDR3 has 17 residues. The V gene end was trimmed by 3 bases and the J gene end by 6 bases; junction bases not matched to a gene: 8. CDR1 SGHRS and CDR2 YFSETQ come from the germline V gene.

This rearrangement joins TRBV5-1 to TRBJ2-7; D ambiguous. Germline loops: CDR1 SGHRS, CDR2 YFSETQ. This CDR3 region has 13 residues. V gave up 6 bases and J gave up 0 bases, with 10 bases separating them. This chain's CDR3 is CASTVGNSYEQYF. In DNA form, the CDR3 reads TGCGCCAGCACTGTCGGTAACTCCTACGAGCAGTACTTC. Full variable domain (rest looked up from reference TRBV5-1 and TRBJ2-7): KAGVTQTPRYLIKTRGQQVTLSCSPISGHRSVSWYQQTPGQGLQFLFEYFSETQRNKGNFPGRFSGRQFSNSRSEMNVSTLELGDSALYLCASTVGNSYEQYFGPGTRLTVT.

The genes are TRBV19 and TRBJ2-1, with 8 bases that match TRBD2. J gave up 3 bases and V 7 bases, and 2 bases lay outside the gene matches. The CDR3 extends over 13 amino acids. Germline CDR1 reads LNHDA; CDR2 reads SQIVND (reference sequence). In DNA form, the CDR3 reads TGTGCCAGTACCAGCGGGGGCTACAATGAGCAGTTCTTC. It encodes CASTSGGYNEQFF.

The chain combines TRBV7-9 with TRBJ1-4, with 7 positions matching TRBD1. CDR3 length equals 16 residues. V lost 0 bases, J lost 5 bases, and 6 bases stayed unmatched. CDR1 and CDR2 from the germline V gene are SEHNR and FQNEAQ (reference sequence). The CDR3 nucleotides are TGTGCCAGCAGCTTAGCGTTGACAGGGAAAAATGAAAAACTGTTTTTT. This translates into CASSLALTGKNEKLFF.

This sequence joins TRBV19 and TRBJ2-7; 8 bases agree with TRBD1. Looked up from germline, CDR1 is LNHDA and CDR2 is SQIVND (reference sequence). The CDR3 is made up of 17 amino acids. The V and J ends lost 6 bases and 3 bases, in that order; junction bases with no gene match: 16. DNA of the CDR3: TGTGCCAGTAGACAGTATGCAGGGGGCGCGGACGTCTACGAGCAGTACTTC. Its translation is CASRQYAGGADVYEQYF.

The V and J genes are TRBV18 and TRBJ1-3; 8 nucleotides line up with TRBD1. The CDR3 contains 17 residues. The germline V gene encodes CDR1 KGHSH and CDR2 LQKENI. The ends lost 3 bases at V and 0 bases at J; junction bases unmatched: 7. CDR3 bases: TGTGCCAGCTCACCGCCGGGACAGGTCCTCTCTGGAAACACCATATATTTT. Protein product: CASSPPGQVLSGNTIYF.

This clone was detected once. The rearrangement joins TRBV9 to TRBJ1-1, with unresolved D. V lost 6 bases and J lost 3, with 18 bases in between. Germline CDR1 is SGDLS and CDR2 is YYNGEE. CDR3 size: 15 residues. For the CDR3, the DNA is TGTGCCAGCACCCAACAACCGGAGGGATACACTGAAGCTTTCTTT. Translation gives CASTQQPEGYTEAFF.

The rearrangement joins TRBV19 to TRBJ1-2; D is unclear. V lost 6 bases and J lost 3, with 17 bases in between. Germline CDR1 and CDR2: LNHDA and SQIVND (reference sequence). The CDR3 totals 15 residues. In DNA, the CDR3 is TGTGCCAGTAGACATGGTTCCCGGGTGGACTATGGCTACACCTTC. It is translated as CASRHGSRVDYGYTF.